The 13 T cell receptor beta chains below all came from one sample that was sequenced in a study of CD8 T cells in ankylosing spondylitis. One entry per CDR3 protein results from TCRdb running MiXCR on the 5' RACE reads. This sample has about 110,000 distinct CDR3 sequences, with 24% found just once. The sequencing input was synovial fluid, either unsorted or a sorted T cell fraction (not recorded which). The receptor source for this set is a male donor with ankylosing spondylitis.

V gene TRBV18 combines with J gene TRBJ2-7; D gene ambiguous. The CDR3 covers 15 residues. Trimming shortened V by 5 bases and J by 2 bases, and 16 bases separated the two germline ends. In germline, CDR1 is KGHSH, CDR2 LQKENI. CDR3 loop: CASSSGTLQTYEQYF. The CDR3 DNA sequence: TGTGCCAGCTCATCAGGAACGCTACAGACCTACGAGCAGTACTTC.

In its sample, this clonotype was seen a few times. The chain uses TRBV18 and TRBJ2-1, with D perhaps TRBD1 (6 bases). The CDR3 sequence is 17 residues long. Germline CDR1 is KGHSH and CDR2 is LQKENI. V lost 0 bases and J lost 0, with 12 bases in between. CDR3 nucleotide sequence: TGTGCCAGCTCACCACCCGGACAGCTTTCCTCCTACAATGAGCAGTTCTTC. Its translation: CASSPPGQLSSYNEQFF.

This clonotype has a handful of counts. CDR3: CASSLAGLSNQPQHF. CDR3 bases: TGTGCCAGCAGCTTAGCGGGGCTAAGCAATCAGCCCCAGCATTTT. J is TRBJ1-5 and V is TRBV7-2, with a weak D call TRBD1 (5 bases). The CDR3 consists of 15 residues. CDR1 is SGHTA and CDR2 is FQGNSA in the germline V gene. Deletions cut 0 bases from V and 1 base from J, with 7 bases between.

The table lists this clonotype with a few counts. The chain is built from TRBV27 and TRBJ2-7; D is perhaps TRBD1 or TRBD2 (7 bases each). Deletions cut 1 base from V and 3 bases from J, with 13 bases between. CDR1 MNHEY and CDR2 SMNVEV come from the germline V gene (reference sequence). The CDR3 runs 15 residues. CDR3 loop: CASSLFQGGIYEQYF. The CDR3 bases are TGTGCCAGCAGTTTATTCCAGGGGGGGATCTACGAGCAGTACTTC.

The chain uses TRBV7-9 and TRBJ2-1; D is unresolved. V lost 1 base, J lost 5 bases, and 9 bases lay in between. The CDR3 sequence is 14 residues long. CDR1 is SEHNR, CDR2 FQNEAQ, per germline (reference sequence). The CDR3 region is CASSLVGGHNEQFF. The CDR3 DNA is TGTGCCAGCAGCTTAGTTGGCGGACACAATGAGCAGTTCTTC.

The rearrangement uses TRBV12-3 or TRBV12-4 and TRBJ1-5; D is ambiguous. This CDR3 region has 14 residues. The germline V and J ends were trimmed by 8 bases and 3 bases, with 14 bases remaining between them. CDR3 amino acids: CASSRAGSNQPQHF. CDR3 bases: TGTGCCAGCTCTCGGGCCGGTTCCAATCAGCCCCAGCATTTT.

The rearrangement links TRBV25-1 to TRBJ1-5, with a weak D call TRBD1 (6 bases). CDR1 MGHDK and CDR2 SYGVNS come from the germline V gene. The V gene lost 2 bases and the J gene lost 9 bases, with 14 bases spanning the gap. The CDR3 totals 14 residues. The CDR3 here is CASSETGTLRPQHF. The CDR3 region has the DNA TGTGCCAGCAGTGAAACCGGGACACTCAGGCCCCAGCATTTT.

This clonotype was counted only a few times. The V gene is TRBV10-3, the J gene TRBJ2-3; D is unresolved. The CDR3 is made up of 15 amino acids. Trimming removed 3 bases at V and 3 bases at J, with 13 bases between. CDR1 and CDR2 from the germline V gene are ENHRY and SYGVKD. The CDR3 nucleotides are TGTGCCATCAGTGATTCATTCGGGTCTACAGATACGCAGTATTTT. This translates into CAISDSFGSTDTQYF.

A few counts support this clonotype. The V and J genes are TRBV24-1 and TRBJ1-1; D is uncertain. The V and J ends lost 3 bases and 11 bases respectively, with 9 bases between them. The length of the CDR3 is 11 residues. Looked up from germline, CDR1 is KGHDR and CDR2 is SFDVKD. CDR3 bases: TGTGCCACCAGTGATGTCGGCTTGGCTTTCTTT. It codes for CATSDVGLAFF.

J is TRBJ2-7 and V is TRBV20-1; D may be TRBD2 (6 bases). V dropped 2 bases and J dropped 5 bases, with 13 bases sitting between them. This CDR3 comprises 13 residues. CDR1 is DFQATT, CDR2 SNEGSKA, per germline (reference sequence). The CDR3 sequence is CSARLGTLNEQYF. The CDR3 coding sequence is TGCAGTGCTAGATTGGGGACTCTTAACGAGCAGTACTTC.

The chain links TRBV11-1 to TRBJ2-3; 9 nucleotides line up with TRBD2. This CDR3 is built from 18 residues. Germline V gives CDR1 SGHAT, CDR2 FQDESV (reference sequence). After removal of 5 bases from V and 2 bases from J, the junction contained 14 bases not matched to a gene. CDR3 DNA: TGTGCCAGCAGCCGCGGGGGCGGGACTAGCAGACACACAGATACGCAGTATTTT. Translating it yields CASSRGGGTSRHTDTQYF.

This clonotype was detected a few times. This chain's CDR3 is CSATHSGANVLTF. The CDR3 nucleotides are TGCAGTGCTACCCACTCTGGGGCCAACGTCCTGACTTTC. This chain links TRBV20-1 with TRBJ2-6; D remains unclear. V lost 4 bases to trimming and J lost 0 bases, with 4 bases between them. Germline V gene data show CDR1 as DFQATT and CDR2 as SNEGSKA (reference sequence). CDR3 length: 13 amino acids.

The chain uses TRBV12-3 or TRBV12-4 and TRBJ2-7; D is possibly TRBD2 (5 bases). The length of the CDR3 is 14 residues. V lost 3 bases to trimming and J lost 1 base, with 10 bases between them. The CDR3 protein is CASSLLAQSYEQYF. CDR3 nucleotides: TGTGCCAGCAGTTTGTTAGCGCAGTCCTACGAGCAGTACTTC.